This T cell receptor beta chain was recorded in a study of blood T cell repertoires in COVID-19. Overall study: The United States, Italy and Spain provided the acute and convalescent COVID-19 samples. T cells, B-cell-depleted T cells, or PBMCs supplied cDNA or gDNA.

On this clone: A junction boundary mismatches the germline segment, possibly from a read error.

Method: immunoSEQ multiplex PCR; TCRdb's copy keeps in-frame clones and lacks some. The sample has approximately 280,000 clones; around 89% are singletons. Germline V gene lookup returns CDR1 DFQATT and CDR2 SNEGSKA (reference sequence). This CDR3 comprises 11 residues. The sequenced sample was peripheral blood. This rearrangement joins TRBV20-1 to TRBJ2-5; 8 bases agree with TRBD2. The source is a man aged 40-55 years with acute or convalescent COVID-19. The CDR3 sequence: CSAENPGTSDF. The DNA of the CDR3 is TGCAGTGCTGAGAACCCCGGGACTAGTGACTTC.